The 23 T cell receptor beta chains below come from one sample, sequenced in a study of T cell responses to AZD1222 COVID-19 vaccine. Generated by immunoSEQ multiplex PCR, the TCRdb table keeps only in-frame clones and is missing some. The data show over 80,000 clones, roughly 90% seen once. The sequencing here drew on peripheral blood, taken 28 days after the second AZD1222 dose. The receptors come from an adult who received the AZD1222 COVID-19 vaccine.

This sequence joins TRBV12-5 and TRBJ1-5; TRBD1 might be the D (5 bases). Between the trimmed V and J ends, which lost 5 bases and 4 bases, there was a span of 15 bases. CDR1 and CDR2 from the germline V gene are LGHNT and FRNRAP. CDR3 size: 15 residues. In nucleotides, the CDR3 is TGTGCTAGTGGTCTCGGGACCCTCCTAAATCAGCCCCAGCATTTT. The encoded protein is CASGLGTLLNQPQHF.

The chain carries TRBV5-1 and TRBJ1-1, with D possibly matching TRBD1 (6 bases). Germline lookup yields CDR1 SGHRS and CDR2 YFSETQ. V was clipped by 2 bases and J by 1 base, with 12 bases between them. The CDR3 contains 15 residues. CDR3 amino acids: CASSFQGPGNTEAFF. The CDR3 DNA reads TGCGCCAGCAGCTTTCAGGGGCCCGGGAACACTGAAGCTTTCTTT.

The genes are TRBV27 and TRBJ1-1, with 7 bases that match TRBD1. V shed 3 bases, J shed 8 bases, and the junction held 6 bases outside the gene matches. The CDR3 is 13 amino acids. Germline values: CDR1 MNHEY, CDR2 SMNVEV (reference sequence). The CDR3 loop is CASSFTGVSEAFF. CDR3 bases: TGTGCCAGCAGTTTCACAGGGGTCTCGGAAGCTTTCTTT.

This clone has a handful of counts. This chain uses TRBV28 with TRBJ1-2; a possible D gene is TRBD1 (5 bases). V lost 6 bases, J lost 8 bases, and 19 bases lay in between. Germline assignment: CDR1 MDHEN and CDR2 SYDVKM. The CDR3 is 14 residues long. Written as DNA, the CDR3 is TGTGCCAGCAGGATCCCCCCCCCGGGGGTCGGCTACACCTTC. Encoded protein: CASRIPPPGVGYTF.

V usage is TRBV28 and J usage is TRBJ1-3; possible D gene TRBD1, 5 bases. The CDR3 consists of 15 residues. From germline, CDR1 is MDHEN and CDR2 SYDVKM. The V end was cut by 6 bases, the J end by 4 bases, with 16 bases between. The CDR3 DNA reads as TGTGCCAGCAGCCCCGTCTGGGGGGTCGGAAACACCATATATTTT. As protein: CASSPVWGVGNTIYF.

The rearrangement joins TRBV3-1 (or the pseudogene TRBV3-2) to TRBJ2-7; TRBD2 aligns across 14 bases. Germline lookup yields CDR1 LGHDT and CDR2 YNNKEL (reference sequence). Trimming cost V 4 bases and J 7 bases; bases outside gene matches: 6. The CDR3 loop spans 15 amino acids. The CDR3 coding sequence is TGTGCCAGCAGCCTTGGACTAGCGGGAGGTAGGGAGCAGTACTTC. Residues: CASSLGLAGGREQYF.

The genes are TRBV10-1 and TRBJ2-3, with D tentatively TRBD2 (7 bases). The V end lost 3 bases, the J end lost 1 base, and 14 bases lay between the germline ends. The CDR3 consists of 16 residues. Germline-derived CDR1 and CDR2 are WNHNN and SYGVQD (reference sequence). CDR3 residues: CASSDLAEGGTDTQYF. CDR3 in DNA: TGCGCCAGCAGTGACCTAGCGGAGGGGGGCACAGATACGCAGTATTTT.

This clone appeared a single time. This rearrangement joins TRBV28 to TRBJ1-4; D might be TRBD1 (6 bases). Germline CDR1 and CDR2: MDHEN and SYDVKM. Trimming left V 8 bases short and J 3 bases short, with 19 bases between. This CDR3 contains 16 residues. The CDR3 sequence is CASLPRGGGPNEKLFF. The CDR3 DNA follows: TGTGCCAGCCTCCCGCGAGGTGGGGGCCCTAATGAAAAACTGTTTTTT.

This rearrangement joins TRBV7-2 to TRBJ1-1, with TRBD1 matching over 9 bases. The CDR3 sequence is 14 residues long. Germline assignment: CDR1 SGHTA and CDR2 FQGNSA. Unmatched junction bases numbered 5, after V lost 8 bases and J lost 1 base. CDR3 amino acids: CASLPGQGNTEAFF. CDR3 in DNA: TGTGCCAGCCTCCCGGGACAGGGGAACACTGAAGCTTTCTTT.

The V gene is TRBV6-1, the J gene TRBJ1-5; no firm D call. From germline, CDR1 is MNHNS and CDR2 SASEGT. V gave up 2 bases and J gave up 4 bases, with 12 bases separating them. The CDR3 is 15 amino acids. In DNA form, the CDR3 reads TGTGCCAGCAGTGAACAAAAGGCCTTAAATCAGCCCCAGCATTTT. The encoded protein is CASSEQKALNQPQHF.

The chain joins TRBV11-2 to TRBJ2-1; 8 nucleotides match TRBD1. Germline CDR1 is SGHAT and CDR2 is FQNNGV. Trimming at V came to 2 bases and at J to 6 bases, leaving 3 bases not matched to a gene. The CDR3 length is 14 residues. The CDR3 DNA is TGTGCCAGCAGCTTATATACAGGGGGCAATGAGCAGTTCTTC. Translating gives CASSLYTGGNEQFF.

The chain recombines TRBV3-1 (or the pseudogene TRBV3-2) with TRBJ2-1, with D perhaps given as TRBD1 or TRBD2 (5 bases each). This CDR3 is 13 amino acids long. Germline-derived CDR1 and CDR2 are LGHDT and YNNKEL (reference sequence). The germline V and J ends were trimmed by 4 bases and 8 bases, with 12 bases remaining between them. CDR3 protein: CASSLSGSDEQFF. The CDR3 DNA is TGTGCCAGCAGCCTGTCAGGGAGCGATGAGCAGTTCTTC.

The V and J genes are TRBV28 and TRBJ2-4, with D uncertain. Per the germline V gene, CDR1 is MDHEN and CDR2 is SYDVKM. This CDR3 is 18 amino acids long. CDR3 in DNA: TGTGCTACCACTGGCGATTGGTCAATGACTTTAGCCAAAAACATTCAGTACTTC. Residues: CATTGDWSMTLAKNIQYF.

The rearrangement links TRBV7-9 to TRBJ2-1, with 8 positions matching TRBD2. The CDR3 covers 17 residues. V dropped 5 bases and J dropped 0; count of bases not matched to a gene: 9. CDR1 SEHNR and CDR2 FQNEAQ come from the germline V gene (reference sequence). The CDR3 region has the DNA TGTGCCAGCAGCCGTAGGGGCGGGGGGACCTCCTACAATGAGCAGTTCTTC. This sequence encodes CASSRRGGGTSYNEQFF.

The gene calls are TRBV5-6 and TRBJ1-1; perhaps TRBD1 as D (6 bases). Germline lookup yields CDR1 SGHDT and CDR2 YYEEEE. Deletions cut 4 bases from V and 1 base from J, with 20 bases between. The CDR3 is 17 residues long. CDR3: CASSTRVGALQNTEAFF. The CDR3 nucleotides are TGTGCCAGCAGCACCCGGGTGGGGGCGCTCCAGAACACTGAAGCTTTCTTT.

This clone was observed once. At the DNA level, this CDR3 is encoded by other sequences in the same sample as well. The chain carries TRBV9 and TRBJ2-3; no firm D call. Per germline, CDR1 SGDLS and CDR2 YYNGEE. The CDR3 spans 14 residues. Trimming took 0 bases from V and 3 from J, leaving 8 bases between them. In DNA form, the CDR3 reads TGTGCCAGCAGCGTAGGGTCAGGTACAGATACGCAGTATTTT. Translation: CASSVGSGTDTQYF.

This clone showed up just once. This chain links TRBV4-1 with TRBJ2-1; D is possibly TRBD2 (5 bases). This CDR3 has 16 amino acids. Germline V gives CDR1 MGHRA, CDR2 YSYEKL. V was pared by 0 bases and J by 0 bases, with 9 bases between. The CDR3, as DNA: TGCGCCAGCAGCCAAGATTTCGGGAACTCCTACAATGAGCAGTTCTTC. Translated, it gives CASSQDFGNSYNEQFF.

In nucleotides, the CDR3 is TGTGCCAGCAGGACAAACGGGGACAGCACCTATGGCTACACCTTC. This translates into CASRTNGDSTYGYTF. The rearrangement links TRBV28 to TRBJ1-2; 7 bases line up with TRBD1. CDR3 length equals 15 residues. CDR1 is MDHEN, CDR2 SYDVKM, per germline. With 6 bases clipped from V and 4 bases from J, the junction kept 11 bases outside the gene matches.

V usage is TRBV5-4 and J usage is TRBJ1-6, with a tentative D call TRBD1 (5 bases). The CDR3 runs to 14 residues. V was clipped by 1 base and J by 10 bases, with 12 bases between them. The germline V gene encodes CDR1 SGHNT and CDR2 YYREEE (reference sequence). The CDR3 DNA follows: TGTGCCAGCAGCTTGCTACAGGTCGACTCACCCCTCCACTTT. Residues: CASSLLQVDSPLHF.

V usage is TRBV5-1 and J usage is TRBJ2-1; the D gene is possibly TRBD1 (5 bases). The germline V gene has CDR1 SGHRS and CDR2 YFSETQ. Trimming shortened V by 9 bases and J by 10 bases, and 20 bases separated the two germline ends. The CDR3 extends over 13 amino acids. The CDR3, as DNA: TGCGCCACCACTACCAGGGAAGGACGAGAGCAGTTCTTC. This codes for CATTTREGREQFF. The full variable domain, in which reference TRBV5-1 and TRBJ2-1 provide the parts outside the CDR3, is KAGVTQTPRYLIKTRGQQVTLSCSPISGHRSVSWYQQTPGQGLQFLFEYFSETQRNKGNFPGRFSGRQFSNSRSEMNVSTLELGDSALYLCATTTREGREQFFGPGTRLTVL.

CDR3 nucleotide sequence: TGTGCCAGCAGCTTGTTCAGGGCTGAAGAAAAACTGTTTTTT. Translated: CASSLFRAEEKLFF. V usage is TRBV5-5 and J usage is TRBJ1-4; D is possibly TRBD1 (5 bases). The CDR3 has 14 amino acids. Looked up from germline, CDR1 is SGHKS and CDR2 is YYEKEE (reference sequence). The V gene lost 1 base and the J gene lost 8 bases, with 12 bases spanning the gap.

This chain uses TRBV6-5 with TRBJ1-1, with 7 bases lining up with TRBD1. In germline, CDR1 is MNHEY, CDR2 SVGAGI. This CDR3 region has 14 residues. The J segment lost 3 bases and the V segment lost 6 bases, leaving 7 bases of the junction unmatched. CDR3 sequence reads: CASSSDRWDTEAFF. As DNA, the CDR3 is TGTGCCAGCAGCTCGGACAGGTGGGACACTGAAGCTTTCTTT.

V and J are TRBV27 and TRBJ1-4; 10 nucleotides agree with TRBD1. This CDR3 is 14 amino acids long. The germline gives CDR1 MNHEY, CDR2 SMNVEV (reference sequence). J lost 6 bases, V lost 6 bases, and 4 bases had no gene match. The CDR3 nucleotides read TGTGCCAGCAGGACAGGGGGCGCCTATGAAAAACTGTTTTTT. Amino acid sequence: CASRTGGAYEKLFF.